These 31 T cell receptor beta chains share one sample of origin, sequenced in a study of shared clonotypes between healthy human individuals. Produced via immunoSEQ multiplex PCR; TCRdb's table is partial and in-frame only. The sample holds around 2.1 million clones, approximately 95% seen once. Sequenced: naive CD4+ T cells sorted from blood. Subset defined: CD45RA+ positively selected. These receptor sequences come from a man aged 18 to 29 in good health.

The gene calls are TRBV30 and TRBJ2-3; maybe TRBD1 (6 bases). Trimming stripped 8 bases from V and 4 bases from J, with 22 bases between. This CDR3 spans 15 amino acids. Germline V gene lookup returns CDR1 GTSNPN and CDR2 SVGIG (reference sequence). This CDR3 is CASVIGRGKADTQYF. CDR3 DNA sequence: TGTGCCAGTGTTATAGGCAGGGGCAAGGCAGATACGCAGTATTTT.

The genes are TRBV5-6 and TRBJ2-5; D tentatively reads TRBD1 or TRBD2 (5 bases each). The V gene's germline CDR1 is SGHDT and CDR2 YYEEEE. The CDR3 extends over 16 amino acids. The V end lost 0 bases, the J end lost 1 base, and 13 bases lay between the germline ends. The CDR3 DNA reads as TGTGCCAGCAGCTTGGTGTTTGCAGGGACCCAAGAGACCCAGTACTTC. It codes for CASSLVFAGTQETQYF.

V is TRBV5-1 and J is TRBJ1-1; weak D call: TRBD1 (5 bases). CDR1 SGHRS and CDR2 YFSETQ come from the germline V gene. Trimming cost V 2 bases and J 2 bases, with 10 bases left between them. The CDR3 loop spans 14 amino acids. The CDR3 sequence is CASSLQDINTEAFF. CDR3 coding DNA: TGCGCCAGCAGCTTACAGGACATAAACACTGAAGCTTTCTTT.

V is TRBV5-4 and J is TRBJ2-3; 8 bases agree with TRBD2. The CDR3 covers 14 residues. Germline CDR1 SGHNT, CDR2 YYREEE (reference sequence). J lost 4 bases, V lost 4 bases, and 5 bases had no gene match. This chain's CDR3 is CASSQTSVSDTQYF. As DNA, the CDR3 is TGTGCCAGCAGCCAGACTAGCGTATCAGATACGCAGTATTTT.

This clone has a handful of counts. The chain links TRBV4-2 to TRBJ1-5; D remains unclear. In germline, CDR1 is LGHNA, CDR2 YNFKEQ. The CDR3 is made up of 13 amino acids. V dropped 3 bases and J dropped 5 bases, with 8 bases sitting between them. The CDR3 reads CASSQDADQPQHF. The CDR3 DNA sequence: TGTGCCAGCAGCCAGGACGCGGATCAGCCCCAGCATTTT.

As to this clone: This same CDR3 is encoded by further DNA sequences in the sample. This rearrangement joins TRBV11-2 to TRBJ2-5; D unclear. V was shortened by 0 bases and J by 5 bases, with 7 bases between the two germline ends. The germline gives CDR1 SGHAT, CDR2 FQNNGV. CDR3 length: 13 residues. The CDR3 is CASSLDFRETQYF. CDR3 coding DNA: TGTGCCAGCAGCTTAGATTTTAGGGAGACCCAGTACTTC.

A remark on this clone: The sample has other DNA sequences that encode this CDR3 too. The chain employs TRBV7-2 and TRBJ2-1; D possibly corresponds to TRBD1 (5 bases). This CDR3 contains 14 residues. The germline V and J ends were trimmed by 1 base and 1 base, with 5 bases remaining between them. CDR1 is SGHTA and CDR2 is FQGNSA in the germline V gene. DNA of the CDR3: TGTGCCAGCAGCTTAGGACAGTCCTACAATGAGCAGTTCTTC. Its translation: CASSLGQSYNEQFF.

The chain employs TRBV7-2 and TRBJ2-7, with TRBD2 as a possible D gene (6 bases). CDR1 and CDR2 from the germline V gene are SGHTA and FQGNSA. The CDR3 covers 14 residues. The ends were cut back, 4 bases at V and 3 bases at J, with 13 bases in the middle. The CDR3 DNA follows: TGTGCCAGCAGCTCGACTAGGGACCTCTACGAGCAGTACTTC. It is translated as CASSSTRDLYEQYF.

This rearrangement joins TRBV5-1 to TRBJ2-7; 7 bases match TRBD1. Looked up from germline, CDR1 is SGHRS and CDR2 is YFSETQ. The CDR3 loop spans 14 amino acids. The J segment lost 2 bases and the V segment lost 5 bases, leaving 7 bases of the junction unmatched. The DNA for the CDR3 is TGCGCCAGCAGTAGGGACAGTCTCACCTACGAGCAGTACTTC. It yields the protein CASSRDSLTYEQYF.

The rearrangement uses TRBV9 and TRBJ1-1; no definite D call. CDR1 is SGDLS, CDR2 YYNGEE, per germline. Trimming left V 5 bases short and J 2 bases short, with 13 bases between. This CDR3 spans 14 amino acids. CDR3 loop: CASSAHRTNTEAFF. CDR3 coding DNA: TGTGCCAGCAGTGCCCATCGGACCAACACTGAAGCTTTCTTT.

Comments on this clone: The same CDR3 can be traced to other DNA sequences in this sample. The chain uses TRBV6-1 and TRBJ1-2, with no clear D. The CDR3 has 11 amino acids. From germline, CDR1 is MNHNS and CDR2 SASEGT. Trimming took off 7 bases at V and 4 bases at J, with 7 bases between the two ends. The chain's CDR3 is CASNRGYGYTF. CDR3 sequence (DNA): TGTGCCAGCAATAGAGGCTATGGCTACACCTTC.

The genes are TRBV5-1 and TRBJ2-1, with TRBD2 identical over 9 bases. This CDR3 contains 16 residues. Germline loops: CDR1 SGHRS, CDR2 YFSETQ. V gave up 3 bases and J gave up 2 bases; unmatched junction bases: 6. Here the CDR3 DNA reads TGCGCCAGCAGCTACTTGACTAGCGGAACCTACAATGAGCAGTTCTTC. This sequence encodes CASSYLTSGTYNEQFF.

V is TRBV10-2 and J is TRBJ2-7; D is possibly TRBD1 (5 bases). Germline V gene data show CDR1 as WSHSY and CDR2 as SAAADI. V was trimmed by 3 bases and J by 4 bases, leaving 19 bases between them. There are 16 residues in the CDR3. The CDR3 here is CASSDWGLNWEYEQYF. The CDR3 nucleotides are TGCGCCAGCAGTGATTGGGGCCTAAATTGGGAATACGAGCAGTACTTC.

The chain carries TRBV18 and TRBJ2-7, with D maybe TRBD2 (6 bases). The V end was cut by 4 bases, the J end by 2 bases, with 15 bases between. The CDR3 sequence is 15 residues long. Germline V lookup: CDR1 KGHSH, CDR2 LQKENI. The CDR3 sequence is CASSQAGGDTYEQYF. The CDR3 region has the DNA TGTGCCAGCTCACAGGCTGGCGGGGATACCTACGAGCAGTACTTC.

The chain recombines TRBV27 with TRBJ1-2, with 11 nucleotides matching TRBD1. CDR3 length: 16 amino acids. CDR1 and CDR2 (germline): MNHEY, SMNVEV (reference sequence). V shed 8 bases and J 4 bases; nucleotides not matched to a gene: 12. The CDR3 spells CASAPGQGGPGYGYTF. The CDR3 DNA is TGTGCCAGCGCTCCGGGACAGGGGGGCCCTGGCTATGGCTACACCTTC.

The V and J genes are TRBV5-1 and TRBJ1-2, with D tentatively TRBD1 (6 bases). The CDR3 spans 14 residues. Germline V gene data show CDR1 as SGHRS and CDR2 as YFSETQ. V gave up 1 base and J gave up 3 bases, with 10 bases separating them. The CDR3 is CASSLPGGHYGYTF. The CDR3 bases are TGCGCCAGCAGCTTGCCTGGGGGGCACTATGGCTACACCTTC.

The chain joins TRBV30 to TRBJ2-7; TRBD1 is a possible D gene (6 bases). From germline, CDR1 is GTSNPN and CDR2 SVGIG (reference sequence). The CDR3 is 15 amino acids. V dropped 2 bases and J dropped 4 bases, with 18 bases sitting between them. The CDR3 DNA reads TGTGCCTGGAGTAGCCACAGGGTTTTCCAATACGAGCAGTACTTC. As protein: CAWSSHRVFQYEQYF.

The CDR3 DNA reads as TGTGCCAGCAGCTTAGCGGAAGGGTTTACTGAAGCTTTCTTT. Translating it yields CASSLAEGFTEAFF. The chain joins TRBV7-9 to TRBJ1-1; D ambiguous. Trimming left V 0 bases short and J 5 bases short, with 10 bases between. CDR3 size: 14 residues. The germline gives CDR1 SEHNR, CDR2 FQNEAQ (reference sequence). Variable domain in full (rest from reference TRBV7-9 and TRBJ1-1): DTGVSQNPRHKITKRGQNVTFRCDPISEHNRLYWYRQTLGQGPEFLTYFQNEAQLEKSRLLSDRFSAERPKGSFSTLEIQRTEQGDSAMYLCASSLAEGFTEAFFGQGTRLTVV.

The rearrangement joins TRBV18 to TRBJ1-5; unclear D gene. V dropped 5 bases and J dropped 6 bases, with 17 bases sitting between them. CDR1 is KGHSH, CDR2 LQKENI, per germline. The CDR3 is 15 residues long. The CDR3 DNA is TGTGCCAGCTCATCTCAAGAAGGGTCGGGTCAGCCCCAGCATTTT. It is translated as CASSSQEGSGQPQHF.

This chain's CDR3 is CASSLASDSTDTQYF. Here the CDR3 DNA reads TGCGCCAGCAGCTTGGCCTCGGACAGCACAGATACGCAGTATTTT. V and J are TRBV5-1 and TRBJ2-3; D call uncertain. Germline assignment: CDR1 SGHRS and CDR2 YFSETQ. The V and J ends lost 0 bases and 0 bases respectively, with 8 bases between them. The CDR3 spans 15 residues.

In DNA form, the CDR3 reads TGTGCTAGTGGTTTGGCGAGTTGGGGATCCGATCAGCCCCAGCATTTT. It is translated as CASGLASWGSDQPQHF. This chain links TRBV12-5 with TRBJ1-5; D is ambiguous. CDR1 and CDR2 (germline): LGHNT, FRNRAP. The CDR3 covers 16 residues. V lost 1 base and J 5 bases, leaving 15 bases between the germline ends. Together with reference TRBV12-5 and TRBJ1-5, the CDR3 gives the full variable domain: DARVTQTPRHKVTEMGQEVTMRCQPILGHNTVFWYRQTMMQGLELLAYFRNRAPLDDSGMPKDRFSAEMPDATLATLKIQPSEPRDSAVYFCASGLASWGSDQPQHFGDGTRLSIL.

The V call is TRBV7-3, the J call TRBJ2-2, with D possibly being TRBD2 (5 bases). The V gene's germline CDR1 is SGHTA and CDR2 FQGTGA. This CDR3 comprises 14 residues. V lost 0 bases and J lost 7, with 9 bases in between. The CDR3 region has the DNA TGTGCCAGCAGCTTAACAGGGAGTGTCGGGGAGCTGTTTTTT. As protein: CASSLTGSVGELFF. The full variable domain, rest sourced from reference TRBV7-3 and TRBJ2-2, is GAGVSQTPSNKVTEKGKYVELRCDPISGHTALYWYRQSLGQGPEFLIYFQGTGAADDSGLPNDRFFAVRPEGSVSTLKIQRTERGDSAVYLCASSLTGSVGELFFGEGSRLTVL.

The chain carries TRBV5-1 and TRBJ2-5; D remains unclear. The germline V gene has CDR1 SGHRS and CDR2 YFSETQ. The CDR3 sequence is 13 residues long. V was clipped by 4 bases and J by 2 bases, with 9 bases between them. CDR3 in DNA: TGCGCCAGCAGCCCCAACCTTCAAGAGACCCAGTACTTC. This gives the protein CASSPNLQETQYF.

The chain has TRBV25-1 and TRBJ2-3, with D tentatively TRBD2 (5 bases). The CDR3 is made up of 14 amino acids. Germline V gene lookup returns CDR1 MGHDK and CDR2 SYGVNS. V was trimmed by 1 base and J by 0 bases, leaving 5 bases between them. CDR3 coding DNA: TGTGCCAGCAGTGAATGGGAGAGCACAGATACGCAGTATTTT. Amino acid sequence: CASSEWESTDTQYF.

For the CDR3, the DNA is TGTGCCAGCAGCTTAAATGTAGCGGGAGCAGTTTTAGCCGGGGAGCTGTTTTTT. Its protein product is CASSLNVAGAVLAGELFF. The rearrangement uses TRBV7-8 and TRBJ2-2; 9 bases align to TRBD2. Germline V gene data show CDR1 as SGHVS and CDR2 as FQNEAQ. V lost 2 bases and J lost 6; bases outside the gene matches: 13. This CDR3 has 18 residues.

The rearrangement joins TRBV6-4 to TRBJ2-2; 13 bases agree with TRBD2. The CDR3 length is 18 residues. Germline V gene data show CDR1 as MRHNA and CDR2 as SNTAGT. V gave up 8 bases and J gave up 3 bases; unmatched junction bases: 12. The CDR3 nucleotides read TGTGCCAGCCGCTCCACTAGCGGGGGGGCCCGGGACACCGGGGAGCTGTTTTTT. This codes for CASRSTSGGARDTGELFF.

This sequence joins TRBV10-3 and TRBJ1-5, with TRBD1 matching over 8 bases. The CDR3 totals 14 residues. Trimming took 6 bases from V and 5 from J; bases not matched to a gene: 6. Germline CDR1 and CDR2: ENHRY and SYGVKD. CDR3 in DNA: TGTGCCATCAGGGCTGACAGGGGCGATCAGCCCCAGCATTTT. Translated, it gives CAIRADRGDQPQHF.

The CDR3 sequence is CASNVPGTGNSPLHF. In DNA, the CDR3 is TGTGCCAGCAACGTACCCGGGACGGGTAATTCACCCCTCCACTTT. The chain couples TRBV5-6 to TRBJ1-6, with D possibly being TRBD1 (5 bases). V lost 6 bases to trimming and J lost 6 bases, with 16 bases between them. CDR3 length: 15 residues. From germline, CDR1 is SGHDT and CDR2 YYEEEE.

V gene TRBV5-1 combines with J gene TRBJ2-7; 8 bases align to TRBD2. CDR1 and CDR2 from the germline V gene are SGHRS and YFSETQ. With 2 bases clipped from V and 0 bases from J, the junction kept 13 bases outside the gene matches. This CDR3 comprises 18 residues. CDR3 sequence: CASSFNAPRGGSSYEQYF. In nucleotides, the CDR3 is TGCGCCAGCAGCTTCAACGCCCCACGGGGGGGGTCCTCCTACGAGCAGTACTTC. Supplemented by reference TRBV5-1 and TRBJ2-7, the full variable domain reads KAGVTQTPRYLIKTRGQQVTLSCSPISGHRSVSWYQQTPGQGLQFLFEYFSETQRNKGNFPGRFSGRQFSNSRSEMNVSTLELGDSALYLCASSFNAPRGGSSYEQYFGPGTRLTVT.

The chain combines TRBV18 with TRBJ1-2; tentatively, D is TRBD1 (5 bases). The CDR3 contains 17 residues. Looked up from germline, CDR1 is KGHSH and CDR2 is LQKENI. V lost 1 base and J 7 bases, leaving 22 bases between the germline ends. CDR3 amino acids: CASSPLGPGQGTRGYTF. CDR3 coding DNA: TGTGCCAGCTCACCACTAGGACCGGGGCAGGGTACGCGTGGCTACACCTTC.

V is TRBV10-2 and J is TRBJ2-4; TRBD1 or TRBD2 may be the D gene (5 bases each). V gave up 6 bases and J gave up 8 bases, with 20 bases separating them. The CDR3 is 15 residues long. Germline V gene sequence: CDR1 WSHSY, CDR2 SAAADI. The CDR3 sequence: CASSPTRDPPDIQYF. In DNA, the CDR3 is TGCGCCAGCAGCCCCACCCGGGACCCCCCGGACATTCAGTACTTC.